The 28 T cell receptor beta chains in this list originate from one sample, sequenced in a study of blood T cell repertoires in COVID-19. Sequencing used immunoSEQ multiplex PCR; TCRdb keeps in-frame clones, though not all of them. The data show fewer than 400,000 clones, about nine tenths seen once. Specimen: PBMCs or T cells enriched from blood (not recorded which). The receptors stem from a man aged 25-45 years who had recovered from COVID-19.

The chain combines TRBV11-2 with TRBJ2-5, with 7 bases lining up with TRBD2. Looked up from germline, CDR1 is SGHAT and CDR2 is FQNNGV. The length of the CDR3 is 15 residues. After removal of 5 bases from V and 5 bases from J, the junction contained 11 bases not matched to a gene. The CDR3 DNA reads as TGTGCCAGCAGCCTCCCCCAGGGAGGGTTCGAGACCCAGTACTTC. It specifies CASSLPQGGFETQYF.

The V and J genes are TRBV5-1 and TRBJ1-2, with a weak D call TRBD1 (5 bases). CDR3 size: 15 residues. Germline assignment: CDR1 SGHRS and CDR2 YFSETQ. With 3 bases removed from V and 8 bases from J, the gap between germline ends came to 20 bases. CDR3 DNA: TGCGCCAGCAGCTCGGGAATCGCGGGGCTAAGCGGCTACACCTTC. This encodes CASSSGIAGLSGYTF.

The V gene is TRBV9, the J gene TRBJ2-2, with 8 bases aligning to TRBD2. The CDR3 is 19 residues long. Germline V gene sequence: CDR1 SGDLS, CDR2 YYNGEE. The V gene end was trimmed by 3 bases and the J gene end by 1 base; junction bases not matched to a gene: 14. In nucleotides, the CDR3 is TGTGCCAGCAGCGCTGCCCCCGGACTAGCAGTTAAGAACACCGGGGAGCTGTTTTTT. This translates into CASSAAPGLAVKNTGELFF.

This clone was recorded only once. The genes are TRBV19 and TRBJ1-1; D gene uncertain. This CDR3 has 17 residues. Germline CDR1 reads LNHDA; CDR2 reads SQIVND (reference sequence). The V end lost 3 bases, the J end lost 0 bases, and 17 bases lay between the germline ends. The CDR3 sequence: CASSIGPTNQMNTEAFF. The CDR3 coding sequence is TGTGCCAGTAGTATTGGTCCTACTAATCAGATGAACACTGAAGCTTTCTTT.

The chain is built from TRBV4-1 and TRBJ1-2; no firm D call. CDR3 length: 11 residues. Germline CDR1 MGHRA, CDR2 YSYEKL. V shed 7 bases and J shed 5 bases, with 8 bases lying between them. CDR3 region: CASTGTYGYTF. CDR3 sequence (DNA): TGCGCCAGCACTGGTACTTATGGCTACACCTTC.

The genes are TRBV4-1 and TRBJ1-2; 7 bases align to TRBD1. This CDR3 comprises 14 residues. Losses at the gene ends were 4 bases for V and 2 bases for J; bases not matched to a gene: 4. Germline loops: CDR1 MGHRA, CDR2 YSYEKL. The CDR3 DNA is TGCGCCAGCAGCCGACAGGGCAAGAACTATGGCTACACCTTC. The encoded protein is CASSRQGKNYGYTF.

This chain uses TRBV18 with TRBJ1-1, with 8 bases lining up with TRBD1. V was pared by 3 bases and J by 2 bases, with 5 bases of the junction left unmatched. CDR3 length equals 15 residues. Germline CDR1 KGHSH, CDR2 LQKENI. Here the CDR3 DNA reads TGTGCCAGCTCACCTGGACAGGGCTCAAACACTGAAGCTTTCTTT. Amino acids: CASSPGQGSNTEAFF.

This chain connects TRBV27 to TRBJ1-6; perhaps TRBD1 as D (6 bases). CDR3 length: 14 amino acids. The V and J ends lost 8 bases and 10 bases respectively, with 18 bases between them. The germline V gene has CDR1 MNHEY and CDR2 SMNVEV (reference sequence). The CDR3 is CASGQTRDGSPLHF. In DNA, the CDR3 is TGTGCCAGCGGACAGACAAGAGATGGATCACCCCTCCACTTT.

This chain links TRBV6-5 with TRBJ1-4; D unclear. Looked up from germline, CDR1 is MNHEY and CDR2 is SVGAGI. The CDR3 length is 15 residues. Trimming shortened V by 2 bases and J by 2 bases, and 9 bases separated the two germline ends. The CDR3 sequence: CASSYGGSTNEKLFF. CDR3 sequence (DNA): TGTGCCAGCAGTTACGGCGGTTCTACTAATGAAAAACTGTTTTTT.

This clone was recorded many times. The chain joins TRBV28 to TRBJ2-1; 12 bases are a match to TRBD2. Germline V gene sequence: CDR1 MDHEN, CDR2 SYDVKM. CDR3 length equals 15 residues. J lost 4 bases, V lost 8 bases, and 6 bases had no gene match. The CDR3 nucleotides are TGTGCCAGCCTTTCCCTAGCGGGGGGGTACAATGAGCAGTTCTTC. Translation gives CASLSLAGGYNEQFF.

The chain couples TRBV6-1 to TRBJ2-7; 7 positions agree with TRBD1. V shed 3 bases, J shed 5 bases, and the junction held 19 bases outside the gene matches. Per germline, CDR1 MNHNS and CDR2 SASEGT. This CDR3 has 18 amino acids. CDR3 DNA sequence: TGTGCCAGCAGTGATCTTCCCCCGGATCGAGGGGGCTTGGACGAGCAGTACTTC. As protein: CASSDLPPDRGGLDEQYF.

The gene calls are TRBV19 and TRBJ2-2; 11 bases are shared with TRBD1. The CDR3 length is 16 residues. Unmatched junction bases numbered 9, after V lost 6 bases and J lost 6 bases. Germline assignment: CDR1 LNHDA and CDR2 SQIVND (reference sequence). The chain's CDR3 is CASSSVGTGGSGELFF. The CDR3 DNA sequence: TGTGCCAGTAGCTCAGTGGGGACAGGGGGTTCCGGGGAGCTGTTTTTT.

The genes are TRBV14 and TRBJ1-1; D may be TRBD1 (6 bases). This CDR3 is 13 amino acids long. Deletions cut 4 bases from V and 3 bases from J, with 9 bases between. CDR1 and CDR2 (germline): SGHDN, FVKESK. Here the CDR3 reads CASSLDSHTEAFF. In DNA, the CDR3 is TGTGCCAGCAGCCTGGACAGCCACACTGAAGCTTTCTTT.

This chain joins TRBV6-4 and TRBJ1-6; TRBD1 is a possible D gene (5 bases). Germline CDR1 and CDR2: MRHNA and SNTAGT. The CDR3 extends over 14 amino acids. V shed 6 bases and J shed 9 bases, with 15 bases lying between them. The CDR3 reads CASRASGGGSPLHF. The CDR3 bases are TGTGCCAGCAGGGCCAGTGGGGGAGGTTCACCCCTCCACTTT.

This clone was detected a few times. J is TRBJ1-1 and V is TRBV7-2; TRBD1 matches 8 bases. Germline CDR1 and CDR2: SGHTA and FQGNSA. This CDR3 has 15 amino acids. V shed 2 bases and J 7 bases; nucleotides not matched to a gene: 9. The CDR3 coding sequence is TGTGCCAGCAGCTTAAAGTCGGTGACAGGGGTTGAAGCTTTCTTT. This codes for CASSLKSVTGVEAFF. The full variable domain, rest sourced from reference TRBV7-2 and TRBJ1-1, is GAGVSQSPSNKVTEKGKDVELRCDPISGHTALYWYRQSLGQGLEFLIYFQGNSAPDKSGLPSDRFSAERTGGSVSTLTIQRTQQEDSAVYLCASSLKSVTGVEAFFGQGTRLTVV.

The CDR3 coding sequence is TGTGCCAGCAGCTGGGACAGCTATAATGAAAAACTGTTTTTT. Translating gives CASSWDSYNEKLFF. The chain employs TRBV5-5 and TRBJ1-4; 7 bases map to TRBD1. The CDR3 sequence is 14 residues long. With 3 bases clipped from V and 4 bases from J, the junction kept 3 bases outside the gene matches. In germline, CDR1 is SGHKS, CDR2 YYEKEE (reference sequence).

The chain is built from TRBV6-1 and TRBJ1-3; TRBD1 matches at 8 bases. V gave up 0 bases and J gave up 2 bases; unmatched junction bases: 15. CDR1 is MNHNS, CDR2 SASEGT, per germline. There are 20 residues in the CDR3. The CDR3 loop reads CASSEARVSARGRTGNTIYF. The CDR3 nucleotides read TGTGCCAGCAGTGAAGCGAGAGTGTCGGCCAGGGGGCGGACTGGAAACACCATATATTTT.

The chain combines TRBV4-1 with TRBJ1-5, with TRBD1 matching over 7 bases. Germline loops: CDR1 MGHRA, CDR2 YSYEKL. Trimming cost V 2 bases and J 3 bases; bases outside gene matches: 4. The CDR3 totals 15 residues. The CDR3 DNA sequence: TGCGCCAGCAGCCAAAGAGAGGGGGCCAATCAGCCCCAGCATTTT. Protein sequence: CASSQREGANQPQHF.

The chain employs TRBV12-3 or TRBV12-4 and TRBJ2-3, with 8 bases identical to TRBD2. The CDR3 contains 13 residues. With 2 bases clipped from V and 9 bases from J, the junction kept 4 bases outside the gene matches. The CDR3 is CASSLSAGDTQYF. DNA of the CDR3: TGTGCCAGCAGTTTATCAGCGGGAGACACGCAGTATTTT.

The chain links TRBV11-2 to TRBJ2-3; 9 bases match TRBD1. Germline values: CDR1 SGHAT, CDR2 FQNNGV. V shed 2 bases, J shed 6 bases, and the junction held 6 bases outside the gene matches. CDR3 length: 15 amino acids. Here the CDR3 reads CASSLRTGAGDTQYF. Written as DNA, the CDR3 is TGTGCCAGCAGCTTACGGACAGGGGCGGGGGATACGCAGTATTTT.

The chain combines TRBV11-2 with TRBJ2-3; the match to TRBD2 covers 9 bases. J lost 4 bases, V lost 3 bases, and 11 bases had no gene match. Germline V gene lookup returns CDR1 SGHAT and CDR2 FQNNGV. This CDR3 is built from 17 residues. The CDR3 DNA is TGTGCCAGCAGCTTCTACGGGACTAGCAGTTTTGCAGATACGCAGTATTTT. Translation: CASSFYGTSSFADTQYF.

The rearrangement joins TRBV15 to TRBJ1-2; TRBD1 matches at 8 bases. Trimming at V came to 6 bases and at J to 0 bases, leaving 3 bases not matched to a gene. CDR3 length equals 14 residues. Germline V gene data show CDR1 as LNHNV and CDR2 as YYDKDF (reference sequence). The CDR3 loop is CATRETGANYGYTF. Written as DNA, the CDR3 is TGTGCCACCAGAGAGACAGGGGCTAACTATGGCTACACCTTC.

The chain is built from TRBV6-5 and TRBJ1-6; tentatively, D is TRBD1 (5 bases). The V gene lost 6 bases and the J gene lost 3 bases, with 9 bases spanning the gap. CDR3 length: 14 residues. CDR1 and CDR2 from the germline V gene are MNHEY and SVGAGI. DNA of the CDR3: TGTGCCAGCAGGGACAACCGCTATAATTCACCCCTCCACTTT. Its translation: CASRDNRYNSPLHF.

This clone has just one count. CDR3 protein: CASSPQTRSSYNEQFF. CDR3 DNA: TGTGCCAGCAGTCCACAAACCAGAAGCTCCTACAATGAGCAGTTCTTC. The chain is built from TRBV27 and TRBJ2-1; D ambiguous. Germline V gene sequence: CDR1 MNHEY, CDR2 SMNVEV (reference sequence). CDR3 size: 16 residues. The germline V and J ends were trimmed by 5 bases and 0 bases, with 14 bases remaining between them.

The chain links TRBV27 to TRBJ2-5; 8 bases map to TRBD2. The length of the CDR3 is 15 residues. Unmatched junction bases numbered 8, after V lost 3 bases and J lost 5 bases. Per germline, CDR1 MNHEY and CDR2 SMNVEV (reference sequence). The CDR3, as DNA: TGTGCCAGCAGTTTCAGCGGGAGTTTTCAGGAGACCCAGTACTTC. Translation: CASSFSGSFQETQYF.

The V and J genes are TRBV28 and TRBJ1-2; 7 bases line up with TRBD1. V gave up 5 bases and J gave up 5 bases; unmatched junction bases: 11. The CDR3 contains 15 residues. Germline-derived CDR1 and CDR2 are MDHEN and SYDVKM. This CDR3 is CASSTTGTAYYGYTF. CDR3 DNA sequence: TGTGCCAGCAGTACTACCGGGACAGCTTATTATGGCTACACCTTC.

The CDR3 here is CASSLRGSVYEQYF. As DNA, the CDR3 is TGTGCCAGCAGTTTACGGGGGTCCGTCTACGAGCAGTACTTC. This sequence joins TRBV27 and TRBJ2-7, with a weak D call TRBD2 (6 bases). Germline V gene lookup returns CDR1 MNHEY and CDR2 SMNVEV (reference sequence). The CDR3 has 14 residues. Deletions cut 2 bases from V and 3 bases from J, with 11 bases between.

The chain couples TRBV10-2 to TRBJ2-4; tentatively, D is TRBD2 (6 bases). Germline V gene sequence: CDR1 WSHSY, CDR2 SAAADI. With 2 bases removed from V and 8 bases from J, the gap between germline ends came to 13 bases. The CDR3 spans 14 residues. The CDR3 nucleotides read TGCGCCAGCAGTGAGGCGGGGAGGACGCACATTCAGTACTTC. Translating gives CASSEAGRTHIQYF.